This entry is about one T cell receptor (beta chain). Sequencing ends 3 residues short of the CDR3 end; the germline J gene provides the rest. This CDR3 has 15 residues. Trimming removed 5 bases from V and 4 bases from J, with 17 bases in between. The germline V gene has CDR1 SEHNR and CDR2 FQNEAQ (reference sequence). All participants had a single incident cervical HPV16 infection, and prevalent HPV16 infections were excluded. These data belong to a study of T cells in women clearing cervical HPV infection. The protocol was immunoSEQ multiplex PCR, while the TCRdb copy is restricted to in-frame clones and leaves out a portion. The sample table sets out some 14,000 clones.

The V gene is TRBV7-9, the J gene TRBJ2-5, with no clear D. Material: blood buffy coat. The origin of this receptor is a woman aged 18 to 69 with a cervical HPV16 infection that either progressed to CIN3+ or cleared (not recorded which). The covered CDR3 bases are TGTGCCAGCAGCCCACCGAATGCCGGTGGAGAGACC. This sequence encodes CASSPPNAGGET. Given in full, the CDR3 is CASSPPNAGGETQYF.